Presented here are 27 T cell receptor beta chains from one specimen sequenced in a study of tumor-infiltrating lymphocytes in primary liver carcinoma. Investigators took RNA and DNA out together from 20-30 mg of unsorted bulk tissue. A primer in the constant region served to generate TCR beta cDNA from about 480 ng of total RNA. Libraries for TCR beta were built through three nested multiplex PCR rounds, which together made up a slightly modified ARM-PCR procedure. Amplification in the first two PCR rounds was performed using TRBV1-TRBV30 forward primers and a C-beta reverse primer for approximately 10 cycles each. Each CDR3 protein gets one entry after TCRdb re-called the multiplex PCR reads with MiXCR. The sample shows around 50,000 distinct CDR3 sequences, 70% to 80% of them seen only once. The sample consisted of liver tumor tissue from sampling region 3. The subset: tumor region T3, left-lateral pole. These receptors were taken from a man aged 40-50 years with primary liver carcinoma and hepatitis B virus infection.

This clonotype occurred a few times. CDR3 nucleotides: TGTGCCAGCAGCTTGGGTGCCGGACAGTCCGACTACGAGCAGTACTTC. It specifies CASSLGAGQSDYEQYF. The chain couples TRBV7-9 to TRBJ2-7; D may be TRBD1 (6 bases). CDR3 length: 16 residues. Germline lookup yields CDR1 SEHNR and CDR2 FQNEAQ (reference sequence). V was shortened by 3 bases and J by 3 bases, with 18 bases between the two germline ends.

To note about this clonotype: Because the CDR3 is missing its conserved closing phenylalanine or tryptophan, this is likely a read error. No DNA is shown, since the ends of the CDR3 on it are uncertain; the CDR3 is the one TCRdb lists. CDR3 in amino acids: CAISVLPPGQGFGELYY. The chain has TRBV10-3 and TRBJ2-7; the D call in the table, TRBD1, was not verified against the DNA. The CDR3 is 17 amino acids in total, end residues counted. Germline CDR1 ENHRY, CDR2 SYGVKD.

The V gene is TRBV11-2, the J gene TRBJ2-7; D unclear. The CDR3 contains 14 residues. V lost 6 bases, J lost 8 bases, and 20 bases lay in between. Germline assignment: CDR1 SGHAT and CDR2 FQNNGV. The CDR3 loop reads CASSFRVPRIKQYF. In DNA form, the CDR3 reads TGTGCCAGCAGTTTCCGAGTTCCTCGAATCAAGCAGTACTTC.

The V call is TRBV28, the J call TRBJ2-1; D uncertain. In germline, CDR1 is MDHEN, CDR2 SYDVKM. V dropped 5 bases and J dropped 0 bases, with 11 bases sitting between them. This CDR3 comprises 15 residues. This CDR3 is CASSTESFSYNEQFF. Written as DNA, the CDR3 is TGTGCCAGCAGTACCGAGTCCTTCTCCTACAATGAGCAGTTCTTC. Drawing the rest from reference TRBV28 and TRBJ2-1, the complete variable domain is DVKVTQSSRYLVKRTGEKVFLECVQDMDHENMFWYRQDPGLGLRLIYFSYDVKMKEKGDIPEGYSVSREKKERFSLILESASTNQTSMYLCASSTESFSYNEQFFGPGTRLTVL.

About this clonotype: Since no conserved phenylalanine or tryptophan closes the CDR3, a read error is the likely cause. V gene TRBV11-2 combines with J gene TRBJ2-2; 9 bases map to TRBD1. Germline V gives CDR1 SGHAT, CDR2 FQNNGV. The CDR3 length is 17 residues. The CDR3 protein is CASSFDRDRVGTGGLFL. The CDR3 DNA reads TGTGCCAGTAGCTTTGATCGGGACAGGGTCGGCACCGGGGGGCTGTTTCTT.

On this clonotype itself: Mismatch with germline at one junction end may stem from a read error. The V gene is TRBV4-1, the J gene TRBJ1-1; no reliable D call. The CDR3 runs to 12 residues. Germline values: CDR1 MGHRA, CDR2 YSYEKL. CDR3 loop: CASSRPGTGAFF. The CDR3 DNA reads TGCGCCAGCAGCCGACCTGGAACTGGAGCTTTTTTT.

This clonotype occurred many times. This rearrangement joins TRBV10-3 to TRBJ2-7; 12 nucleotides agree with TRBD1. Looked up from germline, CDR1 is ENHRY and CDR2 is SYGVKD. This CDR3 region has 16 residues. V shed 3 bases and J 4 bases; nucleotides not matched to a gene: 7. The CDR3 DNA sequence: TGTGCCATCAGTGATACCGGGACAGGGGGCAAATACGAGCAGTACTTC. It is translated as CAISDTGTGGKYEQYF.

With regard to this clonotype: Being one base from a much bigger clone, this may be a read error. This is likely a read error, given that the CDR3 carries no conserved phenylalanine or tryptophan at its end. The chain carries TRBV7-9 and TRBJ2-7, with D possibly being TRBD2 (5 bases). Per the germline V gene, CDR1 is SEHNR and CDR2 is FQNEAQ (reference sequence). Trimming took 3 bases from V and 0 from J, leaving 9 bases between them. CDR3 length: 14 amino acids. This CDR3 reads CASSLSTSSYEQYL. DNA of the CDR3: TGTGCCAGCAGCTTGAGTACTAGCTCCTACGAGCAGTACCTC.

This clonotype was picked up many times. The chain's CDR3 is CAWRMGTGERQPQHF. CDR3 nucleotides: TGTGCCTGGAGAATGGGGACAGGAGAACGACAGCCCCAGCATTTT. The V and J genes are TRBV30 and TRBJ1-5; 8 nucleotides line up with TRBD1. V was clipped by 3 bases and J by 7 bases; unmatched bases: 11. The CDR3 is 15 amino acids. Germline values: CDR1 GTSNPN, CDR2 SVGIG (reference sequence).

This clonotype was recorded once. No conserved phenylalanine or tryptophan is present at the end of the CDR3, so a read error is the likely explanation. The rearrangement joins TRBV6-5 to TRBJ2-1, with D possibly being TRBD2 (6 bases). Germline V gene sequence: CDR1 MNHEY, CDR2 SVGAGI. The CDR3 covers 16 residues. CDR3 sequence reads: CACSPRGRLGYNEQFI. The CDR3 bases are TGTGCCTGCAGCCCGCGGGGAAGGCTCGGGTACAATGAGCAGTTCATC.

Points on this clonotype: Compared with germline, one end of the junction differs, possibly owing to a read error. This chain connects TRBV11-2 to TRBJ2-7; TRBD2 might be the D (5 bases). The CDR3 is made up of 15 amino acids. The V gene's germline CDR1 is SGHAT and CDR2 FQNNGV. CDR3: CVSSSAVGRRYEQYF. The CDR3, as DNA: TGTGTCAGCAGCTCTGCAGTGGGCCGGAGGTACGAGCAGTACTTC.

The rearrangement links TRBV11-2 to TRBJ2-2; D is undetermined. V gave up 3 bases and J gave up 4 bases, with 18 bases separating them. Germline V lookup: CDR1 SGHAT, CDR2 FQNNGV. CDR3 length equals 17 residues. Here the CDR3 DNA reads TGTGCCAGCAGCTTTGATCGGAATAGGCTCGGCACCGGGGAGCTGTTTTTT. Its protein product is CASSFDRNRLGTGELFF.

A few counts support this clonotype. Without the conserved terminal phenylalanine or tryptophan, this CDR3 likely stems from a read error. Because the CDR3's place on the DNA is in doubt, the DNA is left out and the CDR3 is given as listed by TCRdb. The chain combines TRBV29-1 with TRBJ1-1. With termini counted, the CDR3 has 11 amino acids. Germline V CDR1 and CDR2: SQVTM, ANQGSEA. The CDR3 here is CSVIWDEKAFY.

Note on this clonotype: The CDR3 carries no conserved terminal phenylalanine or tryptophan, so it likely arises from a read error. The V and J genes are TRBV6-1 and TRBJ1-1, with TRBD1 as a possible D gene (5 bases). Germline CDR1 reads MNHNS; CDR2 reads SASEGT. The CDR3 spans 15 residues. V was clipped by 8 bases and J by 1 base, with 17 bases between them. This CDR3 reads CASGGWGTANTEAFI. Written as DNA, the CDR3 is TGTGCCAGCGGGGGTTGGGGAACGGCGAACACTGAAGCTTTCATT.

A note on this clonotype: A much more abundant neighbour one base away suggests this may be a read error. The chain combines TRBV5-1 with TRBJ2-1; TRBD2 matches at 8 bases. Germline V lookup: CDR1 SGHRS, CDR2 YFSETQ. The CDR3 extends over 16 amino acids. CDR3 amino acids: CASSLASSGSENEKFF. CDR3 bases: TGCGCCAGCAGCTTGGCCTCCAGCGGGAGTGAAAATGAGAAGTTCTTC. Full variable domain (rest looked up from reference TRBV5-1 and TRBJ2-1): KAGVTQTPRYLIKTRGQQVTLSCSPISGHRSVSWYQQTPGQGLQFLFEYFSETQRNKGNFPGRFSGRQFSNSRSEMNVSTLELGDSALYLCASSLASSGSENEKFFGPGTRLTVL.

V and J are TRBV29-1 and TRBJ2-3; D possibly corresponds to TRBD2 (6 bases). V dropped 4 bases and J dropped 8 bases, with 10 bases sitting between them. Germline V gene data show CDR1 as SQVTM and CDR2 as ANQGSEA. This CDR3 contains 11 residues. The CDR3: CSVAEGGTQYF. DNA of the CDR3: TGCAGCGTTGCCGAGGGAGGTACGCAGTATTTT.

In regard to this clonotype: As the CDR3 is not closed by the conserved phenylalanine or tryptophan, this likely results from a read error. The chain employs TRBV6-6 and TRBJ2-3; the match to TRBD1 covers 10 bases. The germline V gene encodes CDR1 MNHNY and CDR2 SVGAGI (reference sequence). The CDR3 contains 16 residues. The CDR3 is CASSLFLGQGTGTQYL. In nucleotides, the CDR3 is TGTGCCAGCAGTCTCTTTTTGGGACAGGGGACAGGTACGCAGTATCTT.

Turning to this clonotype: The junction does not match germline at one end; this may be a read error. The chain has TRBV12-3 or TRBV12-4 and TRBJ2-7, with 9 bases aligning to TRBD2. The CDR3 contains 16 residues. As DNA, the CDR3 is TGTGCCAGCAGCCCTACTGGCGGGAGGGCCTCCTACAAGCAGTACTTC. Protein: CASSPTGGRASYKQYF.

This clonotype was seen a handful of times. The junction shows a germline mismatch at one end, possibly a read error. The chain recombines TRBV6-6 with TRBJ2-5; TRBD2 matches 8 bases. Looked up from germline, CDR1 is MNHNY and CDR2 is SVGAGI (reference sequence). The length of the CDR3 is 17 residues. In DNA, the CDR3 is TGTGCCAGCAGCCCTCAGGGACTAGTGGGACTTAAAGAGACCCATTACTTC. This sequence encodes CASSPQGLVGLKETHYF.

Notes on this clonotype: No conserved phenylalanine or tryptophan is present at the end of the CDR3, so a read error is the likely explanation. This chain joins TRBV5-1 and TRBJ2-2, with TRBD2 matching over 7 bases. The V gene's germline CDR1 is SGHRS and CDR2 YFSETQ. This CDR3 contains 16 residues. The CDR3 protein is CASSFRTSENTWELFS. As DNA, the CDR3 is TGTGCCAGCAGCTTCCGCACTAGCGAGAACACCTGGGAGCTGTTTTCT.

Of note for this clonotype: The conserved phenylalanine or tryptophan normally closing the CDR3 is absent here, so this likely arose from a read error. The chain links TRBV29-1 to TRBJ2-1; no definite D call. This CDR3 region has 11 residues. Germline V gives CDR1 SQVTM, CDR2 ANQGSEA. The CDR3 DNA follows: TGCAGCGTCGATAAGAGGAATGATCAGTTCCTC. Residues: CSVDKRNDQFL.

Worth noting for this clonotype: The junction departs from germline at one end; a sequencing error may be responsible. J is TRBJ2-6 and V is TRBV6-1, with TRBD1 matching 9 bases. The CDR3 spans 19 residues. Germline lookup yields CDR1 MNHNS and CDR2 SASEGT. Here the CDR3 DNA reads TGTGCCAGTACCAGGGTTGACAGGGGGTTTCGAGCTGGGGCCAACGTCCTGGCTTTC. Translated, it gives CASTRVDRGFRAGANVLAF.

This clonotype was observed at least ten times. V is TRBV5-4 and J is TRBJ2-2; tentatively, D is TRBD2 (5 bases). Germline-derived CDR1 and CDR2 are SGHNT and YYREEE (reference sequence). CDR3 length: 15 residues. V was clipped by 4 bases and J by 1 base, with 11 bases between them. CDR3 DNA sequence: TGTGCCAGCAGCCTGAGGAGCGGGAACACCGGGGAGCTGTTTTTT. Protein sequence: CASSLRSGNTGELFF.

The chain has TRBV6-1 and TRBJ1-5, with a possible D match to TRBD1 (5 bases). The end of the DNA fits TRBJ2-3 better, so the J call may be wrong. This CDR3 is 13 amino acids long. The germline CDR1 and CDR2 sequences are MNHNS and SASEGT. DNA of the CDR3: TGTGCCAGCTGCGTTACAGGTGATGTCCCCCAGTATTTT. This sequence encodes CASCVTGDVPQYF.

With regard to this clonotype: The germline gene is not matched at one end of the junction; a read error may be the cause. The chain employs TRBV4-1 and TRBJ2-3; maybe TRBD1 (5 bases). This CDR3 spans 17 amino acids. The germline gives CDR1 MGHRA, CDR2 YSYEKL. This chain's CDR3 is CASSQDYAGGDTGTQYF. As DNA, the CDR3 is TGCGCCAGCAGCCAAGATTATGCTGGCGGAGACACAGGTACGCAGTATTTT.

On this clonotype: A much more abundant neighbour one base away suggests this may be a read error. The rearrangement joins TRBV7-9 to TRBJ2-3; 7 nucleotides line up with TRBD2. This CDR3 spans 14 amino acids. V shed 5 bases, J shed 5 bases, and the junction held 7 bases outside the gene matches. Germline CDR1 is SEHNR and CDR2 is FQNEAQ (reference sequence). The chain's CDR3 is CASSNGAGVDTQYF. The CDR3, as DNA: TGTGCCAGCAGCAATGGGGCGGGAGTAGATACGCAGTATTTT.

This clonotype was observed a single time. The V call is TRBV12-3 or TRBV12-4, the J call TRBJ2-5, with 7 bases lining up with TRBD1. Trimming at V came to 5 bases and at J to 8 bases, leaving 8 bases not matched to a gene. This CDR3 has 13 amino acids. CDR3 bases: TGTGCCAGCAGTACAGGGGTCCGAGATACCCAGTACTTC. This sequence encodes CASSTGVRDTQYF.